This T cell receptor (beta chain) was found in a study of early T cells in non-severe SARS-CoV-2 infection. Study summary: The input, bulk RNA from unsorted whole blood, was sequenced, and chains were unpaired. Regarding the study as a whole: Matches to VDJdb favored anti-spike CD8 responses and missed private and CD4 specificities.

This clonotype was counted at least ten times. What it binds is unknown. Molecules of cDNA were individually given unique molecular identifiers that were attached to them. A single record per CDR3 protein comes from TCRdb applying MiXCR to the 5' RACE reads. The repertoire holds tens of thousands of distinct CDR3 sequences, under 12% seen once, with 6.5% in the top ten. V lost 5 bases to trimming and J lost 3 bases; unmatched junction nucleotides: 4. From germline, CDR1 is ENHRY and CDR2 SYGVKD. The CDR3 has 14 residues. Sequencing was done on a sample of whole blood. This chain joins TRBV10-3 and TRBJ1-5; 7 nucleotides line up with TRBD1. The TCR originated in an adult who was a healthcare worker with PCR-confirmed SARS-CoV-2 infection or an uninfected control (not recorded which). CDR3 sequence: CAISTGTDNQPQHF. In DNA form, the CDR3 reads TGTGCCATCAGTACCGGGACAGACAATCAGCCCCAGCATTTT.